A selection of T cell receptor beta chains follows, all from one sample in a study of Ad26.COV2.S vaccination and SARS-CoV-2 variants. Profiling relied on immunoSEQ multiplex PCR, and the TCRdb table lists in-frame clones only, not all of them. The sample consists of 300,000 to 400,000 clones, around 88% of them appearing once. The sample in question was peripheral blood, obtained in a trial of Ad26.COV2.S vaccine versus placebo. The receptors stem from a person aged 18-65 years who received the Ad26.COV2.S COVID-19 vaccine or a placebo. Each CDR3 is given with its conserved first and last residue. The order of the fields is J gene, V gene, clone size, D gene, CDR3 protein, CDR3 DNA. D genes are given only for firm matches. Clone size appears in some rows only: once, few, many, or a class for an expanded clone.

>TRBJ2-5|TRBV5-1|NA|NA
CASSLGGRETQYF
TGCGCCAGCAGCTTAGGAGGGCGAGAGACCCAGTACTTC
>TRBJ2-2|TRBV24-1|few|NA
CATGGGVEHRGAVF
TGTGCCACCGGGGGCGGGGTGGAACACCGGGGAGCTGTTTTT
>TRBJ1-5|TRBV19|NA|NA
CASSILLSNQPQHF
TGTGCCAGTAGTATTTTACTTAGCAATCAGCCCCAGCATTTT
>TRBJ2-7|TRBV19|NA|NA
CASSNRVYRDISYEQYF
TGTGCCAGTAGCAATAGGGTATATCGGGACATCTCCTACGAGCAGTACTTC
>TRBJ2-2|TRBV28|NA|TRBD1
CASRSLGQGSTGELFF
TGTGCCAGCAGGTCACTAGGACAGGGATCAACCGGGGAGCTGTTTTTT
>TRBJ1-3|TRBV11-2|NA|TRBD1
CASSLGPGQGISGNTIYF
TGTGCCAGCAGCTTAGGACCGGGACAGGGTATCTCTGGAAACACCATATATTTT
>TRBJ1-2|TRBV6-5|NA|NA
CASNSALNYGYTF
TGTGCCAGCAACTCTGCGCTTAACTATGGCTACACCTTC
>TRBJ1-5|TRBV27|NA|NA
CAIAGDYSNQPQHF
TGTGCCATCGCAGGGGATTATAGCAATCAGCCCCAGCATTTT
>TRBJ1-5|TRBV5-1|NA|NA
CASSFGVNQPQHF
TGCGCCAGCAGCTTTGGGGTGAATCAGCCCCAGCATTTT
>TRBJ2-2|TRBV5-1|NA|NA
CASSPSGENTGELFF
TGCGCCAGCAGCCCCTCCGGGGAGAACACCGGGGAGCTGTTTTTT
>TRBJ2-1|TRBV27|NA|NA
CASSLSGGYNEQFF
TGTGCCAGCAGTTTATCGGGCGGATACAATGAGCAGTTCTTC
>TRBJ2-7|TRBV13|once|NA
CASSFGSKLDHEQYF
TGTGCCAGCAGCTTCGGATCCAAACTAGATCACGAGCAGTACTTC
>TRBJ2-2|TRBV27|NA|NA
CASSPPWAYGDTGELFF
TGTGCCAGCAGTCCACCCTGGGCCTATGGAGACACCGGGGAGCTGTTTTTT
>TRBJ1-3|TRBV5-6|NA|NA
CASSGPTGDFSGNTIYF
TGTGCCAGCAGCGGGCCGACAGGTGATTTCTCTGGAAACACCATATATTTT
>TRBJ1-1|TRBV7-2|NA|TRBD1
CASSSGTGGYTEAFF
TGTGCCAGCAGCTCAGGGACAGGGGGTTACACTGAAGCTTTCTTT
>TRBJ2-7|TRBV19|NA|NA
CASSIQGTSYEQYF
TGTGCCAGTAGTATACAGGGTACCTCCTACGAGCAGTACTTC
>TRBJ2-3|TRBV5-8|NA|NA
CASSLGQSTDTQYF
TGTGCCAGCAGCTTGGGACAGAGCACAGATACGCAGTATTTT
>TRBJ1-6|TRBV19|once|TRBD1
CASRLDRADGSPLHF
TGTGCCAGTAGGCTAGACAGGGCGGATGGTTCACCCCTCCACTTT
>TRBJ1-2|TRBV11-2|NA|NA
CASSLWGSYGYTF
TGTGCCAGCAGCTTATGGGGTAGCTATGGCTACACCTTC
>TRBJ1-1|TRBV6-6|NA|NA
CASTEGGLGAFF
TGTGCCAGCACTGAGGGAGGGTTAGGAGCTTTCTTT
>TRBJ2-4|TRBV30|NA|TRBD1
CAWSADRGAKNIQYF
TGTGCCTGGAGTGCGGACAGGGGTGCCAAAAACATTCAGTACTTC
>TRBJ2-7|TRBV29-1|NA|TRBD1
CSVEDRTGGGYEQYF
TGCAGCGTTGAAGATCGGACAGGGGGCGGGTACGAGCAGTACTTC
>TRBJ1-2|TRBV4-3|NA|NA
CASSQEGGFGYGYTF
TGCGCCAGCAGCCAAGAGGGAGGGTTCGGCTATGGCTACACCTTC
>TRBJ2-1|TRBV19|NA|TRBD2
CASSLTLDWWGALAGTHNEQFF
TGTGCCAGTAGTTTAACCCTCGATTGGTGGGGTGCGCTAGCGGGGACCCACAATGAGCAGTTCTTC
>TRBJ2-2|TRBV3-1/TRBV3-2|NA|NA
CASSERQAGELFF
TGTGCCAGCAGCGAGAGACAAGCCGGGGAGCTGTTTTTT
>TRBJ2-3|TRBV29-1|NA|NA
CSVVWDVSTDTQYF
TGCAGCGTTGTCTGGGACGTAAGCACAGATACGCAGTATTTT
>TRBJ1-2|TRBV7-2|NA|NA
CASSLGMSGSNYGYTF
TGTGCCAGCAGCTTAGGAATGTCTGGGAGTAACTATGGCTACACCTTC
>TRBJ2-2|TRBV7-9|NA|NA
CASSLDQNTGELFF
TGTGCCAGCAGCTTAGATCAAAACACCGGGGAGCTGTTTTTT
>TRBJ1-1|TRBV7-9|NA|NA
CASSLMGNTEAFF
TGTGCCAGCAGCTTGATGGGGAACACTGAAGCTTTCTTT
>TRBJ1-1|TRBV28|NA|NA
CASSFPRQRRSTEAFF
TGTGCCAGCAGTTTCCCCCGACAGCGACGGTCCACTGAAGCTTTCTTT
>TRBJ2-1|TRBV27|NA|TRBD1
CASSLVTGYKGEQFF
TGTGCCAGCAGTTTGGTGACAGGGTATAAGGGTGAGCAGTTCTTC